A single T cell receptor beta chain is shown here with its context. What this receptor recognizes is not known. Base qualities are not at hand, and no much larger clone is one base apart. The sample comes from a study of OX40 agonist ivuxolimab in advanced cancers. Turning to the overall study: Ivuxolimab, which targeted the costimulatory receptor OX40 (CD134), was an agonistic, fully human IgG2 monoclonal antibody. The paper reports the monotherapy dose-escalation portion (N of about 54 patients) of the phase I ivuxolimab trial. Of the approximately 53 patients in dose escalation, about 20 had hepatocellular carcinoma, some 15 had melanoma, 9 had renal cell carcinoma and 9 had head and neck cancer. In the dose-escalation cohort, over 65% of patients were male, and the mean age was approximately 60 years, with a range of about 23 to 85. Patients were allowed to have had prior anti-PD-1, anti-PD-L1 or anti-CTLA-4 therapy, and 30% to 50% of the dose-escalation patients had previously received checkpoint inhibitors. Intravenous ivuxolimab was administered to patients every 2 weeks at six dose levels: 0.01, 0.1, 0.3, 1.5, 3 and 10 mg/kg. The point of sequencing TCRbeta in the periphery was to test whether ivuxolimab changed TCR sequence diversity and drove clonal T-cell expansion. Three dose-escalation patients achieved partial responses, one with hepatocellular carcinoma and two with cutaneous melanoma.

The paper as a whole reports these results and caveats: At doses from 0.1 to 3.0 mg/kg, clonal expansion was seen in both CD4+ and CD8+ blood T cells between baseline and week 6. After ivuxolimab, expanded clones were on average more numerous among CD8+ T cells than among CD4+ T cells. Low levels of normalized T-cell clonal expansion were also seen in some patients who did not respond. In partial responders in the 0.1-3.0 mg/kg groups, normalized peripheral clonal expansion was found to be among the lowest, especially among CD8+ T cells. Which antigens the clonally expanded peripheral T cells were specific for was not determined.

To sequence the TCRbeta CDR3 region, genomic DNA was isolated from the sorted cells. TCRbeta CDR3 regions were sequenced using the immunoSEQ Assay. The source is immuneACCESS, and TCRdb retained only in-frame sequences with V and J called. Part of the clones is not carried over; for the studies checked, unresolved V genes explain less than half of this, and the remainder is unexplained. This sample lists over 55,000 clones; roughly nine tenths were detected once. Clones ranked in the top ten supply about 3.8% of the sample. The trial excluded patients who had a history of autoimmune disease or who were on systemic immunosuppression. Peripheral blood for TCR sequencing was collected from all dose cohorts at baseline, on cycle 4 day 1, and on cycle 7 day 1. Samples came from an open-label, multicenter, first-in-human phase I dose-escalation trial of ivuxolimab. Adults with locally advanced or metastatic melanoma, renal cell carcinoma, hepatocellular carcinoma or head and neck squamous cell carcinoma were enrolled in the trial. Before TCR sequencing, CD4+ T cells and CD8+ T cells were sorted from peripheral blood as separate populations.

The CDR3, from cysteine to phenylalanine, totals 12 residues. Just the 36-base CDR3 DNA is kept, in frame starting at base 1. Trimming at the junction amounts to 4 bases on V and 9 bases on J, and the germline ends lie 11 bases apart. CDR1 SGHTS and CDR2 YDEGEE are derived from the germline V gene. Sequenced here: CD4+ or CD8+ T cells sorted from blood, sampled in a trial of the OX40 agonist ivuxolimab. The sequence joins TRBV5-8 to TRBJ1-5; TRBD1 is a weak D gene call, 6 bases matching. This sequence was found in an adult with an advanced solid tumor such as melanoma, head and neck, liver or kidney cancer. At the DNA level, the sequence is TGTGCCAGCAGCGGGGGGCCGAGGCCCCAGCATTTT. Its product reads: CASSGGPRPQHF.